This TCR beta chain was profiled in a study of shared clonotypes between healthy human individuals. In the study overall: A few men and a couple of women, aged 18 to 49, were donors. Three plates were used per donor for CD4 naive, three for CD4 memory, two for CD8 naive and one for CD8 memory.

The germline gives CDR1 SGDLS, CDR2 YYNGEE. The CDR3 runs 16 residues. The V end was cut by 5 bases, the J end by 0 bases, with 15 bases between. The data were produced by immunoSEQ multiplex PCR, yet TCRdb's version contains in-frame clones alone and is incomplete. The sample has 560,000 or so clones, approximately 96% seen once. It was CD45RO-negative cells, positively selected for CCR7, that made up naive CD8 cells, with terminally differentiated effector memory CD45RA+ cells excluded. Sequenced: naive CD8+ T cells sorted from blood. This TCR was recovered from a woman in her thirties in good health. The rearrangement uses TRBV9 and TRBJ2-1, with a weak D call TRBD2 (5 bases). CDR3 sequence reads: CASSEDLGSSYNEQFF. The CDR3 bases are TGTGCCAGCAGTGAGGACTTGGGTAGCTCCTACAATGAGCAGTTCTTC.